This entry concerns a single T cell receptor (beta chain). The data are from a study of blood T cell repertoires in COVID-19. Here immunoSEQ multiplex PCR was the method, and the copy in TCRdb shows in-frame clones only, minus some. The sample lists more than 95,000 clones; around nine tenths were seen once. The CDR3 spans 14 residues. With 2 bases removed from V and 2 bases from J, the gap between germline ends came to 8 bases. The germline V gene encodes CDR1 LNHDA and CDR2 SQIVND (reference sequence). The TCR originated in a human donor with active COVID-19. The donor label of this sample is uncertain. The source material was peripheral blood. The V call is TRBV19, the J call TRBJ2-3; the D gene is possibly TRBD1 (5 bases). The CDR3 sequence is CASSILGATDTQYF. The CDR3 nucleotides are TGTGCCAGTAGTATACTTGGGGCCACAGATACGCAGTATTTT.